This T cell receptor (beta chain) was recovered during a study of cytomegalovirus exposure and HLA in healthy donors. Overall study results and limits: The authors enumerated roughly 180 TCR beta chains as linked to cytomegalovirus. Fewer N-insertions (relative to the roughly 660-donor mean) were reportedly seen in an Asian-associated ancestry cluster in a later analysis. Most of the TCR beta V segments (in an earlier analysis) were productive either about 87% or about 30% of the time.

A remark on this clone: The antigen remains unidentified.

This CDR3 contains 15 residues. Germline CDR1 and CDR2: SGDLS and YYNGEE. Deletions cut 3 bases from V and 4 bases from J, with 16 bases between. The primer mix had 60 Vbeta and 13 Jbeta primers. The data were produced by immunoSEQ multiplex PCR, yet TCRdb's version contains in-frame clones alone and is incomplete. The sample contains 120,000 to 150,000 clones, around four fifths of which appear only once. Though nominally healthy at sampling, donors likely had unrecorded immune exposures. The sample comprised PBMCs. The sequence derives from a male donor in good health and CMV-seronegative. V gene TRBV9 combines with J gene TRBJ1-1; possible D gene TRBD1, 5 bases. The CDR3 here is CASSGEGGVRTEAFF. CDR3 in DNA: TGTGCCAGCAGCGGGGAGGGAGGGGTGCGCACTGAAGCTTTCTTT. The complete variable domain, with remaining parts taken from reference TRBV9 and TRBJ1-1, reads DSGVTQTPKHLITATGQRVTLRCSPRSGDLSVYWYQQSLDQGLQFLIQYYNGEERAKGNILERFSAQQFPDLHSELNLSSLELGDSALYFCASSGEGGVRTEAFFGQGTRLTVV.